This TCR beta chain was found in a study of regulatory T cells in long-lasting Graves disease (dated by TCRdb to the early 2020s). General notes on the study: Newly diagnosed Graves' disease patients had taken antithyroid drugs for less than 3 months. This study used TCR sequencing and RNA sequencing of peripheral blood to compare persistent Graves' disease patients against newly diagnosed Graves' disease patients. The study took place in China and was registered as a clinical trial. A total of some 33 samples were covered by TCR sequencing, comprising some 13 persistent and 20 newly diagnosed Graves' disease patients. Study-wide findings and limitations: Lower TCR Shannon entropy and fewer highly expanded clones were observed in persistent Graves' disease patients than in newly diagnosed patients, which suggested clonal expansion. Only peripheral blood was studied, because thyroid tissue, the primary lesion, was inaccessible. Sequencing and analysis were limited to the TCR beta chain. Preferential use of TRBV28, TRBJ1-2 and TRBJ2-5 was observed in persistent disease, whereas TRBV20-1 and TRBJ2-1 were favored in newly diagnosed disease. Persistent patients shared more public clonotypes among themselves (fewer than 3,000) than newly diagnosed patients did (more than 850). As a limitation, the authors acknowledged that the small sample size may reduce accuracy.

The CDR3 has 11 amino acids, counting the end cysteine and phenylalanine. Left in the record is the CDR3 DNA by itself, 33 bases read in frame from the first base. CDR1 MDHEN and CDR2 SYDVKM are derived from the germline V gene. With respect to this clonotype: Its antigen has not been determined. Sequence at one end of the junction differs from germline and may be a read error.

Preparation of the library involved multiplex PCR. The instrument given in TCRdb is Illumina HiSeq 4000. iRepertoire HTBI primers and Arm-PCR amplification of CDR3 regions were used to construct TCR beta libraries. Gel purification was performed on PCR products prior to sequencing. The authors' analysis ran thus. Gene usage analysis of CDR3 amino acid clonotypes used the 62 TRBV and fewer than 15 TRBJ segments found across samples. COPE and FqMerger were used to merge filtered high-quality paired reads into contigs. Contigs were aligned with BLAST to IMGT TRBV, TRBD and TRBJ reference genes, and CDR3 was defined per IMGT. Clonotypes above 0.1% frequency were classified as highly expanded clones. Repertoire diversity was measured by Shannon entropy, and V-J evenness by the Gini coefficient. Clonotypes shared by more than one individual were considered public. TCRdb reworked the public reads: Q25 trimming with fastp, MiXCR clone assembly, productive beta chains retained. Rows merge per CDR3 protein into single entries with the most common DNA and genes. Here the V and J calls rest on TCRdb's processing, not on the authors' analysis. Counted in this sample were a few hundred thousand distinct CDR3 sequences; about 15% of them appeared once. The biggest ten clones account for over 15% of the sample.

What this sample's time point label stands for: newly diagnosed GD, antithyroid drugs for less than 3 months. For both TCR sequencing and RNA sequencing, RNA was extracted from PBMCs in TRIzol. The diagnosis of Graves' disease followed American Thyroid Association guidelines. The patients came from an endocrinology department in Xi'an, China. From each patient, around 9 milliliters of peripheral blood was collected into an EDTA anticoagulant tube. Ficoll Paque Plus density gradient separation was used to isolate PBMCs, and no further T cell sorting was performed. An Agilent 2100 Bioanalyzer and agarose gel were used to check RNA quality, while a NanoDrop 2000 measured RNA concentration. This same sample was also taken into another study, of T cells in Graves' hyperthyroidism and ophthalmopathy. The second study reports: A patient counted as having stable Graves' hyperthyroidism if no progression to ophthalmopathy occurred over 18 months of follow-up. Hyperthyroidism patients were newly diagnosed, had a disease duration of under 2 months, and were aged 18 to 65 years. The study excluded patients with uncontrolled infections, other autoimmune diseases, pregnancy or lactation. Diagnoses were based on clinical symptoms, serum thyroxine and TRAb, thyroid ultrasound and orbital computed tomography. The TCR CDR3 was subjected to a first round of RT-PCR using the HTBI primer set and the Qiagen OneStep RT-PCR kit. Most expanded thyroid clonotypes (frequency above 0.001) were also detected in blood, suggesting blood repertoires may reflect thyroid immune responses. Ophthalmopathy was separated from stable hyperthyroidism by a 13 V-J signature model, with about 88% sensitivity and about 84% specificity obtained in cross-validation and 80%/75% obtained in testing. During validation, the model predicted progression to ophthalmopathy a median of approximately 6.5 months ahead of onset, with more than 60% sensitivity and around 73% specificity. To identify distinguishing TCR V-J signatures, a discovery cohort of 100 or so patients was used, comprising under 45 with Graves' ophthalmopathy and around 57 with stable Graves' hyperthyroidism. Prospective prediction of ophthalmopathy was tested in an independent validation cohort consisting of some 18 hyperthyroidism patients and 17 patients who later progressed to ophthalmopathy. The 100 or so discovery patients were divided at random into training and test sets in a 7:3 ratio. In addition, the study compared T-cell repertoires in thyroid tissue and in blood from a handful of Graves' hyperthyroidism patients. After blood sampling, hyperthyroidism patients were treated with methimazole at a starting dose of 30 mg daily, and ophthalmopathy patients were treated with high-dose intravenous methylprednisolone. Libraries were constructed in a second round of multiplex PCR, after which size selection and purification were performed. Paired-end sequencing of the libraries was performed with 100 bp reads on an Illumina HiSeq2000. SOAPnuke was used to process the raw data, removing reads that contained adapters or uncalled bases, had a mean Phred below 15, or lacked an exact match to the constant primer or identifier. High-quality paired reads were merged with COPE v1.2.5, and unique nucleotide sequences were defined as clonotypes. Clonotypes were aligned to IMGT TRBV, TRBD and TRBJ reference segments using MiTCR v1.1. Analysis was restricted to V-J combinations with a frequency above 0.0001, which covered roughly 99% of repertoires. A TCS score was defined as the ratio of F50 (clonal expansion) to E x V (chaos), with BLOSUM62-based TCRdist applied between CDR3 peptides within each V-J. Welch's t-statistics and random forest reduced 500 to 550 V-J features to 13, which were used in a naive Bayes classifier (R e1071). No statistical method was used to set the sample size in advance, and investigators knew the group allocation. TCR Vbeta CDR3 sequencing of roughly 140 peripheral blood samples (over 40 ophthalmopathy, roughly 74 hyperthyroidism and some 17 progressor patients) is reported in the paper.

The rearrangement joined TRBV28 to TRBJ1-2; the D gene cannot be resolved reliably. The TCR sequence derives from a woman aged 45-59 years with Graves disease. Donor details come from another sample of the same person, matched by shared clones. Here the sequenced sample was peripheral blood mononuclear cells (PBMCs), taken at new diagnosis, from a patient treated with antithyroid drugs. The CDR3 here reads CASSQRTGTLF. The sequenced DNA is TGTGCCAGCAGTCAAAGGACCGGAACCTTATTC.